Following are 9 T cell receptor beta chains from one sample sequenced in a study of blood T cell repertoires in COVID-19. Libraries were prepared by immunoSEQ multiplex PCR; TCRdb keeps only in-frame clonotypes and omits some of them. The top ten clones hold 0.7% to 1% of a sample with roughly 500,000 clones, roughly nine tenths of them seen once. The sequenced material came from peripheral blood. These receptors came from a man aged 18-30 years with COVID-19, enrolled during active disease.

This chain connects TRBV5-1 to TRBJ2-5; tentative D call: TRBD2 (5 bases). V was trimmed by 6 bases and J by 2 bases, leaving 14 bases between them. This CDR3 contains 14 residues. Germline CDR1 is SGHRS and CDR2 is YFSETQ. The CDR3 DNA reads as TGCGCCAGCACGGGATCTCGAACGCAAGAGACCCAGTACTTC. This encodes CASTGSRTQETQYF.

The chain uses TRBV24-1 and TRBJ2-1, with 9 bases identical to TRBD1. Germline-derived CDR1 and CDR2 are KGHDR and SFDVKD. This CDR3 region has 16 residues. V shed 4 bases and J 5 bases; nucleotides not matched to a gene: 8. CDR3: CATSDDRGKVNNEQFF. CDR3 DNA: TGTGCCACCAGTGACGACAGGGGGAAGGTAAACAATGAGCAGTTCTTC.

This chain joins TRBV27 and TRBJ2-1; TRBD2 aligns across 7 bases. The CDR3 totals 14 residues. V lost 4 bases to trimming and J lost 7 bases; unmatched junction nucleotides: 7. CDR1 is MNHEY and CDR2 is SMNVEV in the germline V gene (reference sequence). CDR3 residues: CASSYGLVGNEQFF. The CDR3 nucleotides are TGTGCCAGCAGTTACGGACTAGTTGGGAATGAGCAGTTCTTC.

The chain joins TRBV19 to TRBJ2-1, with 14 bases matching TRBD2. Germline assignment: CDR1 LNHDA and CDR2 SQIVND (reference sequence). The trim removed 6 bases at V and 8 bases at J, leaving 21 bases unmatched. The CDR3 spans 20 residues. CDR3 sequence reads: CASRPTGGGPGTSGSDEQFF. CDR3 nucleotides: TGTGCCAGTAGACCGACCGGGGGGGGGCCCGGGACTAGCGGGAGCGATGAGCAGTTCTTC. Using reference TRBV19 and TRBJ2-1 for the parts outside the CDR3, the full variable domain is DGGITQSPKYLFRKEGQNVTLSCEQNLNHDAMYWYRQDPGQGLRLIYYSQIVNDFQKGDIAEGYSVSREKKESFPLTVTSAQKNPTAFYLCASRPTGGGPGTSGSDEQFFGPGTRLTVL.

As regards this clone: The sample holds other DNA sequences that translate to the same CDR3. This chain connects TRBV6-5 to TRBJ1-5; 8 bases map to TRBD1. The CDR3 is 14 residues long. The germline V gene encodes CDR1 MNHEY and CDR2 SVGAGI. The V segment lost 6 bases and the J segment 7 bases; nucleotides outside the gene matches: 8. The CDR3 loop is CASSLGQGGQPQHF. Written as DNA, the CDR3 is TGTGCCAGCAGCTTAGGACAGGGAGGCCAGCCCCAGCATTTT.

This clone was observed a single time. The chain couples TRBV14 to TRBJ2-2; 10 nucleotides align to TRBD2. J lost 4 bases, V lost 1 base, and 21 bases had no gene match. The germline V gene has CDR1 SGHDN and CDR2 FVKESK. CDR3 length: 22 residues. The CDR3 sequence: CASSQGVVVVIGTSVSTGELFF. CDR3 DNA: TGTGCCAGCAGCCAAGGGGTAGTAGTCGTGATCGGGACTAGCGTGAGCACCGGGGAGCTGTTTTTT.

Remarks on this clone: It may be a read error: a sequence one base away is much more abundant. Other DNA sequences in this sample translate to the same CDR3. The V call is TRBV19, the J call TRBJ1-1, with D possibly TRBD1 on 6 matching bases. V dropped 2 bases and J dropped 3 bases, with 7 bases sitting between them. This CDR3 is built from 13 residues. Germline V gene sequence: CDR1 LNHDA, CDR2 SQIVND (reference sequence). The CDR3 protein is CASSIKGDTEAFF. The CDR3 bases are TGTGCCAGTAGTATAAAGGGGGACACTGAAGCTTTCTTT.

This chain uses TRBV19 with TRBJ1-1; D not certain. Trimming took 4 bases from V and 2 from J, leaving 8 bases between them. The CDR3 extends over 13 amino acids. Germline V CDR1 and CDR2: LNHDA, SQIVND (reference sequence). The CDR3 sequence is CASSRASNTEAFF. The CDR3 nucleotides are TGTGCCAGTAGTAGGGCCAGCAACACTGAAGCTTTCTTT.

The chain links TRBV19 to TRBJ1-6, with no clear D. CDR1 LNHDA and CDR2 SQIVND come from the germline V gene (reference sequence). CDR3 size: 15 residues. V gave up 5 bases and J gave up 4 bases, with 12 bases separating them. CDR3 sequence: CASSWARLYNSPLHF. For the CDR3, the DNA is TGTGCCAGTAGTTGGGCCAGATTATATAATTCACCCCTCCACTTT.